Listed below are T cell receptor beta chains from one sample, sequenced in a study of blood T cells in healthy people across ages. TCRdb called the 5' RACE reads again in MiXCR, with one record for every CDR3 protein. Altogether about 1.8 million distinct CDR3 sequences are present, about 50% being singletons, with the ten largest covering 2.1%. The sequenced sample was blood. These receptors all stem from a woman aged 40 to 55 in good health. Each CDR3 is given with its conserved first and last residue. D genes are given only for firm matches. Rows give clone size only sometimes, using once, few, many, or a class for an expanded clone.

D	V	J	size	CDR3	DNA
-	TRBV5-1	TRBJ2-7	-	CTSSFNGGQTREQYF	TGCACCAGCAGCTTTAACGGGGGGCAAACGCGGGAGCAGTACTTC
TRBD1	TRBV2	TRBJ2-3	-	CASTGRQGRDTQYF	TGTGCCAGCACAGGTCGACAGGGGAGAGATACGCAGTATTTT
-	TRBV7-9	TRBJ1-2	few	CAGWGGQSVNYGYTF	TGTGCCGGATGGGGAGGACAGTCGGTGAACTATGGCTACACCTTC
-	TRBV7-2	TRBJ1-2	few	CASSFPRVGGNGNGYTF	TGTGCCAGCAGCTTCCCCCGGGTGGGAGGCAACGGGAATGGCTACACCTTC
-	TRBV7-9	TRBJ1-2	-	CASSDDYGGYTF	TGTGCCAGCAGCGATGACTATGGAGGCTACACCTTC
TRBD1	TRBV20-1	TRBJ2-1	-	CSASDRDRGGNEQFF	TGCAGTGCTAGCGACCGGGACAGGGGCGGCAATGAGCAGTTCTTC
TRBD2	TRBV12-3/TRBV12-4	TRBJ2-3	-	CASTPLAGAWYF	TGTGCCAGCACCCCACTAGCGGGAGCGTGGTATTTT
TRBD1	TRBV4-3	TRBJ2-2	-	CASSPNDRGTGELFF	TGCGCCAGCAGCCCTAACGACAGGGGGACCGGGGAGCTGTTTTTT
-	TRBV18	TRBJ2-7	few	CASSPAPDNSYEQYF	TGTGCCAGCTCACCTGCGCCCGACAACTCCTACGAGCAGTACTTC
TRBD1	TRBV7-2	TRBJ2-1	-	CASSLAYRGNEQFF	TGTGCCAGCAGCTTGGCTTACAGGGGGAATGAGCAGTTCTTC
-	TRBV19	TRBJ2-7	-	CASSIQTAPYEQYF	TGTGCCAGTAGTATTCAGACAGCCCCCTACGAGCAGTACTTC
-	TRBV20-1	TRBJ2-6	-	CSARKPSGANVLTF	TGCAGTGCTAGAAAGCCCTCTGGGGCCAACGTCCTGACTTTC
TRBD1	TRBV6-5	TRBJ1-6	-	CASSGRTGSSPLHF	TGTGCCAGCAGTGGCCGGACAGGCTCATCACCCCTCCACTTT
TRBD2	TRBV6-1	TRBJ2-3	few	CASRPRTSGGRRRTDTQYF	TGTGCCAGCAGACCCCGGACTAGCGGGGGCCGTAGACGCACAGATACGCAGTATTTT
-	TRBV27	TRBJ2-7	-	CASGRNGYEQYF	TGTGCCAGCGGTCGGAACGGCTACGAGCAGTACTTC
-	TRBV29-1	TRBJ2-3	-	CSVGLRVGDTQYF	TGCAGCGTTGGACTCAGGGTTGGAGATACGCAGTATTTT
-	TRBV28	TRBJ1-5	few	CASSPLSSDYSNQPQHF	TGTGCCAGCAGTCCTCTTAGCAGTGACTATAGCAATCAGCCCCAGCATTTT
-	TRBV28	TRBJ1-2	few	CASTNWNGYTF	TGTGCCAGCACAAACTGGAATGGCTACACCTTC
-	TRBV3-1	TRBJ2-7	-	CASSPDRWYSYEQYF	TGTGCCAGCAGCCCAGACAGGTGGTACTCCTACGAGCAGTACTTC
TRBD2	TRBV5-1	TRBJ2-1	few	CASTNSGGAHEQFF	TGCGCCAGCACCAATAGCGGGGGGGCCCATGAGCAGTTCTTC
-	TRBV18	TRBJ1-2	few	CASSREGGYTF	TGTGCCAGCTCACGGGAAGGGGGCTACACCTTC
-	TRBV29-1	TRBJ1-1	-	CSVVGDLWGTEAFF	TGCAGCGTTGTGGGGGACCTCTGGGGCACTGAGGCTTTCTTT
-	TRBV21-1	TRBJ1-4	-	CASSKALPGGPNEKLFF	TGTGCCAGCAGCAAAGCTTTACCCGGAGGGCCTAATGAAAAACTGTTTTTT
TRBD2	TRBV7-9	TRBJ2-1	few	CASPLAGGPGQFF	TGTGCCAGCCCACTAGCGGGGGGGCCTGGGCAGTTCTTC
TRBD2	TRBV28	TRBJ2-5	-	CASKSSGGYQETQYF	TGTGCCAGCAAGTCCAGCGGGGGGTACCAAGAGACCCAGTACTTC
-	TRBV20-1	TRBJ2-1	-	CSVLPSGRNNEQFF	TGCAGTGTTCTTCCCTCGGGCAGAAACAATGAGCAGTTCTTC
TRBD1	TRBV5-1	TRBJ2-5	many	CASSSGQQETQYF	TGCGCCAGCAGCTCGGGACAGCAAGAGACCCAGTACTTC
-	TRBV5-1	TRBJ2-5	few	CASSLGGDETQYF	TGCGCCAGCAGCTTGGGAGGAGATGAGACCCAGTACTTC
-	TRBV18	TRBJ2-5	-	CASSPGGSQATQYF	TGTGCCAGCTCACCAGGAGGGTCCCAAGCGACCCAGTACTTC
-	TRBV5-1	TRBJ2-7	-	CASSGTSSSYEQYF	TGCGCCAGCAGCGGGACTTCCAGCTCCTACGAGCAGTACTTC
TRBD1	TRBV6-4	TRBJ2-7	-	CASSDQDRSYEQYF	TGTGCCAGCAGTGACCAGGACAGGTCCTACGAGCAGTACTTC
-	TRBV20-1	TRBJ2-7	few	CSARDLRQTYEQYF	TGCAGTGCTAGAGATCTAAGACAGACCTACGAGCAGTACTTC
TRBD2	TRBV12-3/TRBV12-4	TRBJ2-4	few	CASSLGGGAGNIQYF	TGTGCCAGCAGTTTAGGCGGGGGGGCCGGAAACATTCAGTACTTC
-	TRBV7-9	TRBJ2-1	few	CASTQGGVSYNEQFF	TGTGCCAGCACCCAAGGGGGGGTATCCTACAATGAGCAGTTCTTC
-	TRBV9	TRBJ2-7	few	CASSPPRLEYEQYF	TGTGCCAGCAGCCCCCCGAGATTGGAGTACGAGCAGTACTTC
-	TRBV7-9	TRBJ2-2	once	CASSPRDSYTGELFF	TGTGCCAGCAGCCCCCGAGACAGCTACACCGGGGAGCTGTTTTTT
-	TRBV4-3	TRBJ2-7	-	CASSQGRHYEQYF	TGCGCCAGCAGCCAAGGACGCCACTACGAGCAGTACTTC
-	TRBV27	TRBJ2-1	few	CASSFLGYEQFF	TGTGCCAGCAGTTTCCTGGGGTATGAGCAGTTCTTC
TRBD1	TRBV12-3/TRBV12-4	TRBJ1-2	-	CASSNRDRNQGYTF	TGTGCCAGCAGTAACCGGGACAGAAATCAGGGCTACACCTTC
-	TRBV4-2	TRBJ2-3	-	CASSQVERTTDTQYF	TGTGCCAGCAGCCAAGTGGAGCGGACCACAGATACGCAGTATTTT
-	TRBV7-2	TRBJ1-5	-	CASSRRESGQPQHF	TGTGCCAGCAGCCGCAGGGAATCCGGTCAGCCCCAGCATTTT
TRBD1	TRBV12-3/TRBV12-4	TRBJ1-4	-	CASSPTDRGLGANEKLFF	TGTGCCAGCAGCCCGACGGACAGGGGGCTCGGAGCTAATGAAAAACTGTTTTTT
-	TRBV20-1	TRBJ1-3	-	CSASPGSGNTIYF	TGCAGTGCTAGCCCGGGGTCTGGAAACACCATATATTTT
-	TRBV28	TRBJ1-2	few	CASSLPGTVAYGYTF	TGTGCCAGCAGTTTACCCGGGACGGTCGCTTATGGCTACACCTTC
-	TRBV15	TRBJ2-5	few	CATSIGAPGHQETQYF	TGTGCCACCAGCATTGGAGCACCCGGTCACCAAGAGACCCAGTACTTC
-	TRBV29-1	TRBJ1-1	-	CSVVSGRVLNTEAFF	TGCAGCGTTGTTTCAGGGAGGGTCCTGAACACTGAAGCTTTCTTT
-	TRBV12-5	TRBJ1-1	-	CASGLQTGPNMNTEAFF	TGCGCTAGTGGACTCCAGACGGGGCCCAACATGAACACTGAAGCTTTCTTT
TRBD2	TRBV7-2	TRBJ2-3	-	CASSLAASGHTTTDTQYF	TGTGCCAGCAGCTTAGCGGCTAGCGGACATACCACCACAGATACGCAGTATTTT
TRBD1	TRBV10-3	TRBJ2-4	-	CAISPGQGATQVGQNIQYF	TGTGCCATCAGTCCTGGACAGGGGGCCACACAGGTTGGCCAAAACATTCAGTACTTC
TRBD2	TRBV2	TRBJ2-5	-	CASIPTSGGGTQYF	TGTGCCAGCATCCCGACTAGCGGGGGCGGGACCCAGTACTTC
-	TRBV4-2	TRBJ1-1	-	CASSQDGRGTAFF	TGTGCCAGCAGCCAAGATGGGAGGGGAACAGCTTTCTTT
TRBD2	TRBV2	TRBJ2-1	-	CASRMGGGTQFF	TGTGCCAGCAGGATGGGCGGGGGGACTCAGTTCTTC
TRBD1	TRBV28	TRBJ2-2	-	CASSSDRARNTGELFF	TGTGCCAGCAGTTCCGACAGGGCCCGGAACACCGGGGAGCTGTTTTTT
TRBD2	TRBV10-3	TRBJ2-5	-	CAISDAGGQETQYF	TGTGCCATCAGTGATGCGGGGGGACAAGAGACCCAGTACTTC
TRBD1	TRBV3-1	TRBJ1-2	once	CASSRLQGETNYGYTF	TGTGCCAGCAGCCGACTTCAGGGGGAGACTAACTATGGCTACACCTTC
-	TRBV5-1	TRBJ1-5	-	CASSLEYRTGGNQPQHF	TGCGCCAGCAGCTTGGAATATCGGACGGGGGGGAATCAGCCCCAGCATTTT
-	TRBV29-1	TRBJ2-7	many	CSADSFSYEQYF	TGCAGCGCAGACAGTTTCTCCTACGAGCAGTACTTC
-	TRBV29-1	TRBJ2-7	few	CSVARTASSYEQYF	TGCAGCGTTGCCAGGACGGCAAGCTCCTACGAGCAGTACTTC
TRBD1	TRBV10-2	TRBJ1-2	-	CASFRVGQGDGYTF	TGCGCCAGCTTCCGAGTTGGACAGGGCGATGGCTACACCTTC